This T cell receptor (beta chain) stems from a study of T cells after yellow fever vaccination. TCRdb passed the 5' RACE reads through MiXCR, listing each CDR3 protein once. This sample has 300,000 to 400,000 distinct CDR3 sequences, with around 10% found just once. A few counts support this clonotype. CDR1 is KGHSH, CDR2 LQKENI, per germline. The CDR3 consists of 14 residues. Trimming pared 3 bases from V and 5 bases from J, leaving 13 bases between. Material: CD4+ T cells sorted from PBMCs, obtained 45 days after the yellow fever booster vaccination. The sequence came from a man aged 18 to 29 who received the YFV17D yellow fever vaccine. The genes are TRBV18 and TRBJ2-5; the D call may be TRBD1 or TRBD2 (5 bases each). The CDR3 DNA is TGTGCCAGCTCACCTATGCAGGGACGGGAGACCCAGTACTTC. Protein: CASSPMQGRETQYF.